Presented here are 3 T cell receptor beta chains from one specimen sequenced in a study of T cell repertoires in cytomegalovirus infection. TCRdb ran MiXCR on the reads and lists one entry per CDR3 protein. The sample carries approximately 910,000 distinct CDR3 sequences, approximately 31% recorded once. These receptors are not linked to any known antigen. This material consisted of cultured CD8+ T cells from PBMCs, taken from culture after CMV antigen stimulation. The receptors stem from a human donor in good health (CMV status not recorded). Some clones in this sample may be carry-over from other donors' samples.

The table lists this clonotype with many counts. This rearrangement joins TRBV19 to TRBJ1-5; D gene unclear. The CDR3 runs to 15 residues. V gave up 3 bases and J gave up 3 bases, with 12 bases separating them. Looked up from germline, CDR1 is LNHDA and CDR2 is SQIVND (reference sequence). The CDR3 region is CASSIGSADNQPQHF. The CDR3 bases are TGTGCCAGTAGTATCGGATCGGCGGACAATCAGCCCCAGCATTTT.

The chain recombines TRBV27 with TRBJ2-3; TRBD2 agrees at 10 bases. Germline V gene data show CDR1 as MNHEY and CDR2 as SMNVEV (reference sequence). Germline trimming cut 5 bases from V and 4 bases from J; bases unmatched to any gene: 6. This CDR3 is 15 amino acids long. CDR3 protein: CASSQRTSGSDTQYF. The DNA of the CDR3 is TGTGCCAGCAGTCAGCGGACTAGCGGCTCAGATACGCAGTATTTT.

This clonotype was detected only a few times. This chain connects TRBV28 to TRBJ2-5, with D tentatively TRBD1 (6 bases). The CDR3 loop spans 15 amino acids. V was trimmed by 4 bases and J by 1 base, leaving 13 bases between them. Looked up from germline, CDR1 is MDHEN and CDR2 is SYDVKM. The CDR3 nucleotides read TGTGCCAGCAGTTCCAGGGACACCCGCCAAGAGACCCAGTACTTC. This codes for CASSSRDTRQETQYF. Supplemented by reference TRBV28 and TRBJ2-5, the full variable domain reads DVKVTQSSRYLVKRTGEKVFLECVQDMDHENMFWYRQDPGLGLRLIYFSYDVKMKEKGDIPEGYSVSREKKERFSLILESASTNQTSMYLCASSSRDTRQETQYFGPGTRLLVL.